Below are 2 T cell receptor beta chains sequenced from a single sample in a study of T cells after yellow fever vaccination. TCRdb called the 5' RACE reads again in MiXCR, with one record for every CDR3 protein. The data hold 250,000 to 400,000 distinct CDR3 sequences, with approximately 4.5% observed a single time. Sequences were derived from PBMCs, sampled 15 days after the yellow fever booster vaccination. The origin of the receptors is a man between 18 and 35 years old who received the YFV17D yellow fever vaccine.

This clonotype has more than one count but fewer than ten. The V gene is TRBV5-1, the J gene TRBJ2-7; TRBD1 matches at 11 bases. This CDR3 spans 14 amino acids. After removal of 5 bases from V and 3 bases from J, the junction contained 4 bases not matched to a gene. The germline gives CDR1 SGHRS, CDR2 YFSETQ. CDR3 in amino acids: CASRKGTGGYEQYF. The CDR3 nucleotides read TGCGCCAGCAGAAAAGGGACAGGGGGCTACGAGCAGTACTTC. The entire variable domain, with the rest obtained from reference TRBV5-1 and TRBJ2-7, is as follows: KAGVTQTPRYLIKTRGQQVTLSCSPISGHRSVSWYQQTPGQGLQFLFEYFSETQRNKGNFPGRFSGRQFSNSRSEMNVSTLELGDSALYLCASRKGTGGYEQYFGPGTRLTVT.

V gene TRBV7-9 combines with J gene TRBJ2-7, with D perhaps matching TRBD1 (6 bases). The CDR3 spans 16 residues. CDR1 and CDR2 (germline): SEHNR, FQNEAQ (reference sequence). V lost 4 bases, J lost 0 bases, and 16 bases lay in between. DNA for the CDR3: TGTGCCAGCAGCTCGTTCCCCGAGGGGGACTCCTACGAGCAGTACTTC. Amino acid sequence: CASSSFPEGDSYEQYF.